These 4 T cell receptor beta chains originate from one sample sequenced in a study of T-cell reconstitution after alpha-beta-depleted transplantation in children. Molecular barcoding with unique molecular identifiers was used for the TCRbeta library. A single record per CDR3 protein comes from TCRdb applying MiXCR to the PCR reads. The table has about 580,000 distinct CDR3 sequences, 23% seen once. The source was PBMCs, mostly from graft donor cells, collected 360 days after TCRalphabeta/CD19-depleted stem cell transplant. The receptor source for this set is a boy under two years old who had a stem cell transplant for acute myeloid leukemia, so the T cells may come from the graft donor.

In its sample, this clonotype was seen many times. The chain recombines TRBV29-1 with TRBJ1-1, with no clear D. The ends were cut back, 7 bases at V and 1 base at J, with 13 bases in the middle. The V gene's germline CDR1 is SQVTM and CDR2 ANQGSEA. The CDR3 has 13 amino acids. The CDR3 protein is CSAVDVPNTEAFF. The CDR3 coding sequence is TGCAGCGCCGTGGACGTACCGAACACTGAAGCTTTCTTT.

A few counts support this clonotype. This sequence joins TRBV24-1 and TRBJ2-3; D possibly corresponds to TRBD2 (5 bases). V shed 9 bases and J shed 4 bases, with 19 bases lying between them. Germline V CDR1 and CDR2: KGHDR, SFDVKD. The CDR3 is 15 residues long. The CDR3 loop reads CATAGELSGPDTQYF. CDR3 DNA sequence: TGTGCCACCGCTGGGGAGTTGAGCGGTCCAGATACGCAGTATTTT.

The DNA of the CDR3 is TGCAGTGCTAGATTGGGATGTTTCTACGAGCAGTACTTC. Its protein product is CSARLGCFYEQYF. V gene TRBV20-1 combines with J gene TRBJ2-7; D remains unclear. Per germline, CDR1 DFQATT and CDR2 SNEGSKA (reference sequence). This CDR3 region has 13 residues. V was cut by 2 bases and J by 3 bases, with 11 bases left in between.

At least ten counts were recorded for this clonotype. The chain combines TRBV4-1 with TRBJ2-2; D may be TRBD2 (6 bases). Germline V gives CDR1 MGHRA, CDR2 YSYEKL. The CDR3 runs to 19 residues. The V gene lost 0 bases and the J gene lost 4 bases, with 21 bases spanning the gap. The DNA of the CDR3 is TGCGCCAGCAGCCAAGATGGCCCAAACTGGGGCGGGGCCACCGGGGAGCTGTTTTTT. Protein: CASSQDGPNWGGATGELFF.